This note documents a single T cell receptor (beta chain) sequence. This clone was counted between two and nine times. Which antigen it targets is not known. Base qualities are not recorded, but no much larger clone differs from it by a single base. The data were taken from a study of cytomegalovirus exposure and HLA in healthy donors (TCRdb year 2017). About the investigation overall: According to an earlier analysis of 550 to 750 of the donors, some 170 million T cells yielded roughly 110 million unique TCR beta sequences and about 280 Gb of sequence data. The study used immunosequencing to profile the T cell repertoires of approximately 650 subjects and linked those repertoires to cytomegalovirus serostatus. A later analysis re-analyzed previously published TCR beta repertoires from 666 donors and added high-resolution HLA genotyping to study TCR occurrence patterns. Donor age, sex, ethnicity and CMV serostatus were compiled together with the repertoire data. The study was designed to test whether signatures of past pathogen exposure could be identified by cataloging public T cell receptors. The later analysis used no new phenotypic data to find candidate immune exposures, relying instead on TCR beta sequences and their occurrence across donors. The number of typed donors differed by locus: about 620-640 for A, B, C, DRB1 and DQB1; approximately 520 for DQA1; roughly 600 for DPA1; and roughly 490 for DPB1. Both class I and class II loci were covered by HLA typing, at four-digit resolution. Roughly 5 DR-DQ haplotypes were handled as single units for association and clustering, since linkage in the cohort was strong. About 320 gigabases of sequencing data and roughly 90 million unique TCR sequences were included in an early release covering roughly 600 HLA-typed donors. Among the roughly 380 genotyped donors, approximately 77% belonged to the genetic ancestry cluster associated with self-reported Caucasian donors. Besides the first cohort of more than 650 subjects, a separate validation cohort made up of 120 or so different subjects was used. In an earlier analysis of 500 to 650 of the donors, high-throughput TCR beta sequencing was used to judge whether each TCR beta V gene segment behaved as functional or pseudogenic. Across around 400 genotyped donors of the cohort, an average of roughly 230,000 unique TCR beta nucleotide sequences per donor were sequenced, and roughly 17% of those sequences were non-productive. A later genetic analysis used genome-wide SNP genotypes for about three fifths of the 666 donors, treating that subset as a discovery cohort. To predict cytomegalovirus infection status, the study brought together high-throughput TCR immunosequencing, statistical association of individual TCRs with disease status, and machine learning. Every discovery cohort repertoire had been produced on one sequencing platform. Study-wide conclusions, independent of this receptor: The study gave a list of 150 to 200 TCR beta chains associated with cytomegalovirus. An earlier analysis of roughly 570 of the donors showed that most TCR beta V segments appeared in productive rearrangements either about 87% or about 30% of the time, which broadly matched IMGT annotations. Correlated functional status among segregating V segments might reflect linkage disequilibrium, but an unknown experimental factor could not be ruled out. A later analysis reported that several top co-occurrence clusters appeared linked to parvovirus B19, influenza, CMV and Epstein-Barr virus. In a later genetic analysis, fewer N-insertions in productive TCRs were reported among donors in an Asian-associated ancestry cluster than the approximately 670-donor mean. In this cohort, only TCR beta chains were sequenced, and detectable features were limited by the absence of alpha or paired-chain data. A group of highly shared sequence variants was considered likely to be a technical artifact of the sequencing pipeline. Most TCR sequences were seen in very few donors, while some public TCRs were found in many individuals. In a later analysis, most CMV-associated TCR beta chains were found to appear HLA-restricted, with HLA associations seemingly driven largely by CMV exposure. A later analysis found that TCR association rates varied across HLA loci, with DRB1 alleles showing the most associated TCRs and HLA-C alleles the fewest. Because some donors lacked HLA typing at each locus, the association tests relied only on the typed subset. In a later genetic analysis, a missense DCLRE1C variant was associated with V-gene and J-gene trimming of TCR beta chains, and the association was replicated in an independent cohort. At a false discovery rate of 0.05, a later analysis linked 16,000 or so TCR beta sequences to specific HLA alleles. CMV serostatus was the only immune exposure information available for the cohort. Cytomegalovirus status was reported to be diagnosed by the classifier with high specificity and sensitivity in both the original and validation cohorts. Strong co-occurrence of HLA alleles, especially DR and DQ, made assigning TCR associations to individual alleles difficult. The authors suggested that the approach could potentially be generalized to other disease states and immunological phenotypes. A further reported finding was that TCR beta sequences accurately predicted the HLA-A and HLA-B alleles for most subjects in the first cohort. Some IMGT-functional V segments, including TRBV6-2 and TRBV6-3, could not be distinguished by the 87-base-pair reads and were therefore excluded. In vitro tests confirmed that three of the cytomegalovirus-associated TCR beta chains recognize cytomegalovirus antigens. In a later analysis, HLA-associated TCR beta chains showed more clonal expansion and lower generation probabilities than non-associated chains that were equally common. Some 16 rarely observed V segments, including chromosome 9 orphons, were excluded from the earlier analysis of about 610 of the donors because counts were too low. Roughly uniform sequencing depth across donors was assumed in presence/absence analyses, although this assumption may not hold.

The cohort consisted of approximately 690 healthy bone marrow donors. At the time of sampling, all cohort members were nominally healthy, though unrecorded immune exposures were likely present. The donor tested CMV seronegative, placing the donor among the 352 seronegative members of the cohort. Every donor gave a peripheral blood sample, and the peripheral blood mononuclear cells from that sample were used for TCR beta sequencing. Genomic DNA was extracted from the blood cell samples with the Qiagen DNeasy Blood Extraction Kit. Library method: the immunoSEQ multiplex PCR assay. For the multiplex PCR, a mixture combining 60 forward primers for TCR Vbeta segments and 13 reverse primers for TCR Jbeta segments was used. The CDR3 region of rearranged TCR beta genes was amplified from genomic DNA by a multiplex PCR assay. The Illumina HiSeq System was used to sequence the amplified TCR beta libraries as 87-base-pair reads. In the paper's pipeline: A later analysis tallied 75 million to 95 million unique TCR beta chains across the roughly 610 repertoires, and about 12 million of those chains were shared by two or more donors. Raw reads were error-corrected and collapsed into unique sequences with a nearest-neighbor algorithm that merged closely related sequences to remove PCR and sequencing errors. CDR3 sequences were aligned to IMGT reference sequences to assign V, D and J gene segments. For a sequence to be retained, a match of at least six nucleotides to both a V gene segment and a J gene segment was required. Rearrangements were classified as productive when the CDR3 lacked stop codons and remained in frame with V and J, and all other rearrangements were classified as non-productive. CDR3 was defined according to IMGT convention as the region running from the second conserved V-encoded cysteine to the conserved J-encoded phenylalanine. In an earlier analysis of around 570 of the donors, sequences lacking an unambiguous match to a single V gene segment were excluded. An earlier analysis of 587 of the donors called V segments functional above 56.7% productive rearrangements and segregating when the between-donor standard deviation exceeded 5%. A statistical classification framework was built to diagnose cytomegalovirus status from the catalog of TCR beta chain sequences. V and J gene assignment, in a later analysis, came from comparing TCR nucleotide sequences with IMGT/GENE-DB human TR gene sequences. A later analysis assigned CDR3 sequences and most-parsimonious VDJ recombination scenarios with the TCRdist pipeline. A later analysis defined each TCR beta chain by its CDR3 amino acid sequence plus V-gene family, and excluded reads lacking a unique V-gene family. As a way to deal with suspected cross-contamination and a sequencing artifact, a later analysis dropped 500 to 700 nucleotide sequences that were highly shared and had low generation probability. For each public chain, a later analysis derived a clonal expansion index from normalized ranks of inferred template counts within each repertoire. A later analysis computed generation probabilities with a VDJ recombination model fitted to out-of-frame rearrangements, and checked the results against IGoR. A later analysis scored TCR-TCR, TCR-HLA and TCR-CMV co-occurrence with hypergeometric tests, applying a repertoire-size bias correction to TCR pairs. False discovery rates were estimated in a later analysis by permuting HLA or CMV assignments 20 times. In a later analysis, co-occurring TCRs were grouped using DBSCAN, with TCRdist sequence similarity added in when clustering inside HLA-allele-positive subsets. For co-occurrence clustering, repertoires with fewer than 30,000 or more than 120,000 public chains were excluded, along with four to six repertoires with anomalous nucleotide sharing. TCRdb holds this immuneACCESS table with in-frame rearrangements only. Some clones are missing; in checked studies, unresolved V genes explain under half, and the rest has no known cause. The V and J calls and clone size come from that table; D and trimming were worked out from the DNA. Recorded for this sample are some 170,000 clones; 78% of them occurred a single time. The ten largest clones represent approximately 2.6% of the sample.

The CDR3 measures 15 amino acids from cysteine to phenylalanine. Only the CDR3 portion is preserved as DNA: 45 bases, with reading frame beginning at the first base. CDR1 and CDR2, looked up from the germline V gene, are SGHVS and FQNEAQ. Trimming accounts for 5 bases at V and 3 bases at J, while the number of junction bases matched to no gene is 6. The sequenced sample consisted of PBMCs. The sequence joins TRBV7-8 to TRBJ2-2; TRBD1 lines up with 7 middle nucleotides. The receptor was derived from a female donor in good health and CMV-seronegative. CDR3 reads: CASSPRTGYTGELFF. The sequenced DNA: TGTGCCAGCAGCCCTCGGACAGGATACACCGGGGAGCTGTTTTTT.